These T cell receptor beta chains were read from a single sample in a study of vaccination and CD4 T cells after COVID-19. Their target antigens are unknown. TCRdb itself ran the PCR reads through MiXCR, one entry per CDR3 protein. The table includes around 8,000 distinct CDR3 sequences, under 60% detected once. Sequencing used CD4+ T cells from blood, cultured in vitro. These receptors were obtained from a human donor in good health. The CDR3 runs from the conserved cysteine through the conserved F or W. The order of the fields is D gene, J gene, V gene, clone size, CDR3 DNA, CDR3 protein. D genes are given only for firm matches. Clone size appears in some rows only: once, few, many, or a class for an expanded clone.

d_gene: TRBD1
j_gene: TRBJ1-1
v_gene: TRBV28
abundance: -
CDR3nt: TGTGCCAGCAGCGCGACAGGGTGGGCGGAAGCTTTCTTT
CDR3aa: CASSATGWAEAFF

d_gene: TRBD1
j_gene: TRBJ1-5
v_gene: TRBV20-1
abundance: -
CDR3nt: TGCAGTGCTAGGGGACAGGGCGGTCAGCCCCAGCATTTT
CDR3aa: CSARGQGGQPQHF

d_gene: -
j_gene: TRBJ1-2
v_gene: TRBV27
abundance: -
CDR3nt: TGTGCCAGCAGTTTATTGGGGGGGCTTAGCTATGGCTACACCTTC
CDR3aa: CASSLLGGLSYGYTF

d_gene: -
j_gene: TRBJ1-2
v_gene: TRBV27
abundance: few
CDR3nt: TGTGCCAGCAGTTTAGGCGGGGCCCCTAACTATGGCTACACCTTC
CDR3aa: CASSLGGAPNYGYTF

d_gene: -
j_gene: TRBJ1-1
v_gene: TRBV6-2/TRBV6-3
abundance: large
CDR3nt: TGTGCCAGCAGTTACGAGGGCTTAGGGGCTTTCTTT
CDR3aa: CASSYEGLGAFF

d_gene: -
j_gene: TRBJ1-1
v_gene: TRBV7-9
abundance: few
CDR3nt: TGTGCCAGCAGCTTTGCCACTGAAGCTTTCTTT
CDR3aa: CASSFATEAFF

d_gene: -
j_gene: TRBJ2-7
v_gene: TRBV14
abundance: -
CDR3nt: TGTGCCAGCAGCCAGCTAGGACAGACCTACGAGCAGTACTTC
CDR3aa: CASSQLGQTYEQYF

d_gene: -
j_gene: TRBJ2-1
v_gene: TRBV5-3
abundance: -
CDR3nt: TGTGCCAGCAGCGGACATAGCGGTGATGAGCAGTTCTTC
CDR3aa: CASSGHSGDEQFF

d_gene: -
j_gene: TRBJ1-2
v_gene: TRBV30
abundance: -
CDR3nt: TGTGCCTGGAAAGGGGGGGAGCGTCTCTATGGCTACACCTTC
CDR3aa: CAWKGGERLYGYTF

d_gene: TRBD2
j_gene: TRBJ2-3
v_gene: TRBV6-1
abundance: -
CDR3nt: TGTGCCAGCAGTACCCCTTCCGGGACTAGCGGGAGGGCCTCAGATACGCAGTATTTT
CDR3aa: CASSTPSGTSGRASDTQYF

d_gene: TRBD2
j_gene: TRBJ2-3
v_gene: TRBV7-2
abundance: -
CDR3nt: TGTGCCAGCAGCTTAAAAGCGGGGGGCCGAGATACGCAGTATTTT
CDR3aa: CASSLKAGGRDTQYF

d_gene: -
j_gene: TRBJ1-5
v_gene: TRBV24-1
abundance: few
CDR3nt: TGTGCCACCAGTGAAGCTAATAGCAATCAGCCCCAGCATTTT
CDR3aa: CATSEANSNQPQHF

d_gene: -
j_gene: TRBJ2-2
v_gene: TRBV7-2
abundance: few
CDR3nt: TGTGCCAGCAGCGCAGGGGGGTCCGGGGAGCTGTTTTTT
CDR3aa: CASSAGGSGELFF

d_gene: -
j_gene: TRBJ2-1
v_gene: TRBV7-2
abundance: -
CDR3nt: TGTGCCAGCAGCGGAGGTACGGTGGCGGGGAGGGAGCAGTTCTTC
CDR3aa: CASSGGTVAGREQFF

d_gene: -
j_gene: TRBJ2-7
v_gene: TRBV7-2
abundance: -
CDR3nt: TGTGCCAGCAGCCGGACCCAACCGGGCGAGCAGTACTTC
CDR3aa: CASSRTQPGEQYF

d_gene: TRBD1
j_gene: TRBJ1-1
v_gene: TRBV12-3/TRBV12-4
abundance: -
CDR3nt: TGTGCCAGCAGCGACAGGGGTGCAGACACTGAAGCTTTCTTT
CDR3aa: CASSDRGADTEAFF

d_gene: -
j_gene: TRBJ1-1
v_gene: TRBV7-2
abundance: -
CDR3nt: TGTGCCAGCACCATTAAGGGAGCTTTAGGGAACACTGAAGCTTTCTTT
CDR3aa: CASTIKGALGNTEAFF

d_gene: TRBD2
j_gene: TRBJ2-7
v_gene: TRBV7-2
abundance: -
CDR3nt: TGTGCCAGCAGCTCCGAAGGGGAGGGCCGGTACGAGCAGTACTTC
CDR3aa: CASSSEGEGRYEQYF

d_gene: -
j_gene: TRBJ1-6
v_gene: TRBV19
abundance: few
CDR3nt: TGTGCCAGTAGTCAATACCCGGACCCAAAGGCGCCCCTCCACTTT
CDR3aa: CASSQYPDPKAPLHF

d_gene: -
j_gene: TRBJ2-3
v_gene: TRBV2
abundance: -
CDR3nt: TGTGCCAGCAGTGAACGAATGGGGACAGATACGCAGTATTTT
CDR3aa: CASSERMGTDTQYF

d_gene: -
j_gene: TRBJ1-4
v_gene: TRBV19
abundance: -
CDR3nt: TGTGCCAGTAGTGACGAGGGGGGAAAACTGTTTTTT
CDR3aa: CASSDEGGKLFF

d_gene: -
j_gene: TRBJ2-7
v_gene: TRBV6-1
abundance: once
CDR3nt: TGTGCCAGCAGCACCACAGGGAGGCTTTCCTACGAGCAGTACTTC
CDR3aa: CASSTTGRLSYEQYF

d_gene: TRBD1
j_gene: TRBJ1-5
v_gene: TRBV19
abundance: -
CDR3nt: TGTGCCAGTAGTAGGCCCGACAGGGCGGGCCAGCCCCAGCATTTT
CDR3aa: CASSRPDRAGQPQHF

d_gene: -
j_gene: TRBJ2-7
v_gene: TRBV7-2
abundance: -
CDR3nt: TGTGCCAGCAGCCGATTTGGGGGAGAGCAGTACTTC
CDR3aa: CASSRFGGEQYF

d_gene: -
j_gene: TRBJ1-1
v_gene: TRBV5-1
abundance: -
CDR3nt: TGCGCCAGCAGCGTGGAACCCGGGAACACTGAAGCTTTCTTT
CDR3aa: CASSVEPGNTEAFF

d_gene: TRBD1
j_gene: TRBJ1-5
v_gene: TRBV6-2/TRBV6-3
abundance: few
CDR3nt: TGTGCCAGCAGTTACGGGACAGGCTCACAGAATCAGCCCCAGCATTTT
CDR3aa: CASSYGTGSQNQPQHF

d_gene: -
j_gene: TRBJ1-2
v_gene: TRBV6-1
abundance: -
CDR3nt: TGTGCCAGCAGCCGTGTTGGGTATGGCTACACCTTC
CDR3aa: CASSRVGYGYTF

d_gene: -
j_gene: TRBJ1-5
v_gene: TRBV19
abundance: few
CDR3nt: TGTGCCAGTAGTAAGGTAGGGGCTAATCAGCCCCAGCATTTT
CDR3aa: CASSKVGANQPQHF

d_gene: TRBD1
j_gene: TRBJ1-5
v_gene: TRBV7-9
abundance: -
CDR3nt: TGTGCCAGCACCGGGATGGGACAGGGAAGTCAGCCCCAGCATTTT
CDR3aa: CASTGMGQGSQPQHF

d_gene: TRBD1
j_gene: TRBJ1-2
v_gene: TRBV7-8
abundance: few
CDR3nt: TGTGCCAGCAGCTTAGCACAGGGGGCTTATGGCTACACCTTC
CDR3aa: CASSLAQGAYGYTF

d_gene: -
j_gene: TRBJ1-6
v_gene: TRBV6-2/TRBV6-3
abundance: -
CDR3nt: TGTGCCAGCCTGGGACTTTCCAATTCACCCCTCCACTTT
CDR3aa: CASLGLSNSPLHF

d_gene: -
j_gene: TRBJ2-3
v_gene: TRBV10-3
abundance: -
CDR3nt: TGTGCCATCAGACCTCAGCTAGGGGTAGATACGCAGTATTTT
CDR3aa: CAIRPQLGVDTQYF

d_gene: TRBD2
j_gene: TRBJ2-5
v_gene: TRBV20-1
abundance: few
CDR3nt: TGCAGTGCTAGCCCCGGGACTACCGTAGAGACCCAGTACTTC
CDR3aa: CSASPGTTVETQYF

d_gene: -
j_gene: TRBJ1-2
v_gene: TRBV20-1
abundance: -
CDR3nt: TGCAGTGCTAGAGATAATATGTGGGGCTACACCTTC
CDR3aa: CSARDNMWGYTF

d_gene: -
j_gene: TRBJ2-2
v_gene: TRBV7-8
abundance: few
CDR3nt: TGTGCCAGCAGCTTAGTACAGGGAATAACGAACACCGGGGAGCTGTTTTTT
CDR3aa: CASSLVQGITNTGELFF

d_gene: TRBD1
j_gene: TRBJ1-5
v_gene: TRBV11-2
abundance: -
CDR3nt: TGTGCCAGCAGCTCGGGACAGAGGAATCAGCCCCAGCATTTT
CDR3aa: CASSSGQRNQPQHF

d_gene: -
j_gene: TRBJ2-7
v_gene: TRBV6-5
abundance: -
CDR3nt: TGTGCCAGCAGTTTCCGGGACCGACCTTGGGAGCAGTACTTC
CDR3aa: CASSFRDRPWEQYF

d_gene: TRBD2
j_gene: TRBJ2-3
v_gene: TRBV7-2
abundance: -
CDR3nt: TGCGCCAGCAGCCTTTATAGCGGGGGGGTTGAGGTGACAGATACGCAGTATTTT
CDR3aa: CASSLYSGGVEVTDTQYF

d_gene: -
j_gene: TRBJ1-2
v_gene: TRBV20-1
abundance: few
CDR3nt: TGCAGTGCACCCGGGACCGGACCACTAAAGGACTATGGCTACACCTTC
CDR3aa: CSAPGTGPLKDYGYTF

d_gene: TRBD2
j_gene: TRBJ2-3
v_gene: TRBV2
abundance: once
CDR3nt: TGTGCCAGCAGCCTTATAGCGGGATTACCAGATACGCAGTATTTT
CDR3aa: CASSLIAGLPDTQYF

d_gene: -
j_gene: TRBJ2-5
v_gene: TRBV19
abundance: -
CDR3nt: TGTGCCAGTAGTATAATGGAGACCCAGTACTTC
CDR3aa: CASSIMETQYF

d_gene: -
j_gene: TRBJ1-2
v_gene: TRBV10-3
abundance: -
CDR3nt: TGTGCCATCAGTAGGACAGAACTTGTGCCTGGCTACACCTTC
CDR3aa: CAISRTELVPGYTF

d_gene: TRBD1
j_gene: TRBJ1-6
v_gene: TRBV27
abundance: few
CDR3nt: TGTGCCAGCAGTTTAGACAGGGGTGGTTCCTATAATTCACCCCTCCACTTT
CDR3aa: CASSLDRGGSYNSPLHF

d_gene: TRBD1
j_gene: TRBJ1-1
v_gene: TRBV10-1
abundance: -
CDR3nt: TGCGCCAGCAGTTACCAGAAGGACAGGGGGCTCACTGAAGCTTTCTTT
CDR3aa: CASSYQKDRGLTEAFF

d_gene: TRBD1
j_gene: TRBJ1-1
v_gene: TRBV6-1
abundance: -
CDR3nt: TGTGCCAGCAGCTCCCGGACAGGGAAGCTACTCTTGAACACTGAAGCTTTCTTT
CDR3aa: CASSSRTGKLLLNTEAFF

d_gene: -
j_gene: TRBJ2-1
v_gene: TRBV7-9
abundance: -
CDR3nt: TGTGCCAGCAGCCTCCGGGGGCGGGAGAACAATGAGCAGTTCTTC
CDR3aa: CASSLRGRENNEQFF

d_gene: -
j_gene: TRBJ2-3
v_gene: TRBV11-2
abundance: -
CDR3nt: TGTGCCAGCAGCATCCCTATTACTAGCACAGATACGCAGTATTTT
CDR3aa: CASSIPITSTDTQYF

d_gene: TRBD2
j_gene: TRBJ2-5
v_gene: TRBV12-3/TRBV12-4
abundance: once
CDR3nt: TGTGCCAGCAGTTTACAAGCGGGAGGGGAAGAGACCCAGTACTTC
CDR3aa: CASSLQAGGEETQYF

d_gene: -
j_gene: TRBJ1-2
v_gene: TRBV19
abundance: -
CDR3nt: TGTGCCAGTACCCCCGACCCGGGGTACTCCTATGGCTACACCTTC
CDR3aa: CASTPDPGYSYGYTF

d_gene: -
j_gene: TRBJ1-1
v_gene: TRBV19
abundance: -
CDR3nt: TGTGCCAGTAGTATTCTGGGCCCTATTACTGAAGCTTTCTTT
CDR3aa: CASSILGPITEAFF

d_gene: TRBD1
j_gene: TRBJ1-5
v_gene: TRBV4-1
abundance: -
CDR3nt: TGCGCCAGCAGCCGCGTTGAGGGAACAGGGGGCAATCAGCCCCAGCATTTT
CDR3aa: CASSRVEGTGGNQPQHF

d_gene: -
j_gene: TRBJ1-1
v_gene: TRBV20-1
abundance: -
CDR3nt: TGCAGTGCTAGAGATCTGGGGGGTGGACAGTTTGAAGCTTTCTTT
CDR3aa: CSARDLGGGQFEAFF

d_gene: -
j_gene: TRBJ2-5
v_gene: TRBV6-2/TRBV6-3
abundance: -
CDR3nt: TGTGCCAGCACACACGAAGGGAAGGGAGAGACCCAGTACTTC
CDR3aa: CASTHEGKGETQYF

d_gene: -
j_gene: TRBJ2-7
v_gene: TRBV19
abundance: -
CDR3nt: TGTGCCAGTAGTATACAAGGGAAGGCCTACGAGCAGTACTTC
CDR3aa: CASSIQGKAYEQYF

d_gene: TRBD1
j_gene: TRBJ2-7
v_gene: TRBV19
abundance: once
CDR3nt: TGTGCCAGTAGTATCGATGGACAGGGAAAGACCCACGAGCAGTACTTC
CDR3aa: CASSIDGQGKTHEQYF